This T cell receptor beta chain is from a study of PD-L1 blockade in urothelial cancer. Libraries were prepared by immunoSEQ multiplex PCR; TCRdb keeps only in-frame clonotypes and omits some of them. Seen here are some 71,000 clones, around 81% observed once, and the top ten hold about 6.2%. Time point defined: pretreatment peripheral blood. The source is a man aged 40-50 years with urothelial cancer. This material consisted of PBMCs, taken around atezolizumab (anti-PD-L1) treatment.

The CDR3 is CASSTQGLNTQYF. The CDR3 DNA reads as TGTGCCAGCTCAACTCAAGGACTAAATACGCAGTATTTT. The chain couples TRBV18 to TRBJ2-3, with a weak D call TRBD2 (6 bases). The germline V gene has CDR1 KGHSH and CDR2 LQKENI. The CDR3 length is 13 residues. Trimming cost V 5 bases and J 7 bases, with 13 bases left between them.